This T cell receptor beta chain emerged from a study of regulatory dendritic cells for organ transplantation (dated by TCRdb to the late 2010s). General notes on the study: TCRbeta repertoires were sequenced from sorted naive and memory CD4+ and CD8+ T cells before and after allostimulation with regulatory or mature dendritic cells. Results and caveats for the whole study, not just this receptor: Sequencing was done in only a couple of subjects, and the authors reported considerable heterogeneity between individuals in the alloreactive memory CD8+ T cell pool. In both subjects, allostimulation led to expansion of memory CD8+ clones, though the expansion induced by regulatory dendritic cells appeared to be more limited than that induced by mature dendritic cells. Highly diverse repertoires were observed in naive CD4+ and CD8+ T cells, whereas lower diversity was observed in memory cells, and the most oligoclonal repertoires were found in memory CD8+ cells. Among the resting subsets, the most alloreactive TCR clonotypes were found in memory CD8+ T cells.

Multiplexed two-step PCR with Vbeta-specific forward primers and Jbeta-specific reverse primers was used to amplify TCRbeta CDR3 regions. Through the immunoSEQ service, TCRbeta libraries were sequenced on an Illumina instrument. Per the source publication's procedure: IMGT annotation was used to assign V, D and J genes, and synthetic CDR3 analogues were used to correct the counts for multiplex PCR bias. Repertoire clonality was computed in the immunoSEQ Analyzer as one minus normalized Shannon entropy. Fisher's exact test with Benjamini-Hochberg false discovery rate control was used to define clonal expansion, with two-tailed P<0.01. TCRdb took over this immuneACCESS table, retaining in-frame rearrangements with V and J assigned. Such tables are incomplete; in checked studies, under half of the missing clones stem from an unresolved V gene, and the remainder is unexplained. That table supplies the V and J calls and clone size; D and trimming were determined from the DNA. The table for this sample lists 25,000 to 35,000 clones; less than 85% of them were counted only once. The top ten hold roughly 0.4% of the sample.

As regards this clone: The specificity of this receptor is unknown. No per-base quality is available; no much larger clone lies one base away.

FACS was used to sort naive T cells as CD45RA+ cells and memory T cells as CD45RO+ CD4+ or CD8+ cells. The T cells used for TCR sequencing were obtained from a couple of healthy control subjects. Unstimulated sorted T cell subsets served as baseline controls for the mixed lymphocyte reactions. Genomic DNA was extracted with the Qiagen DNeasy Blood & Tissue Kit. Trimming at the junction amounts to 4 bases on V and 1 base on J, and the germline ends lie 8 bases apart. For CDR1 and CDR2, the germline V gene lists SGHDT and YYEEEE. The CDR3, cysteine through phenylalanine, is 14 amino acids long. Just the 42-base CDR3 DNA is kept, in frame starting at base 1.

This sequence was found in a human donor in good health. Source material: naive CD8+ T cells from blood. What the cell subset or site label conveys for this sample: CD45RA+ naive T cells. Recombination connected TRBV5-6 to TRBJ2-2; the D segment could be TRBD1, given 6 matching bases. The CDR3 reads as follows: CASSADRNTGELFF. In nucleotides, the sequence is TGTGCCAGCAGCGCGGACAGGAACACCGGGGAGCTGTTTTTT. This CDR3, with the reference TRBV5-6 and TRBJ2-2 proteins standing in past its ends, gives the full variable domain DAGVTQSPTHLIKTRGQQVTLRCSPKSGHDTVSWYQQALGQGPQFIFQYYEEEERQRGNFPDRFSGHQFPNYSSELNVNALLLGDSALYLCASSADRNTGELFFGEGSRLTVL.